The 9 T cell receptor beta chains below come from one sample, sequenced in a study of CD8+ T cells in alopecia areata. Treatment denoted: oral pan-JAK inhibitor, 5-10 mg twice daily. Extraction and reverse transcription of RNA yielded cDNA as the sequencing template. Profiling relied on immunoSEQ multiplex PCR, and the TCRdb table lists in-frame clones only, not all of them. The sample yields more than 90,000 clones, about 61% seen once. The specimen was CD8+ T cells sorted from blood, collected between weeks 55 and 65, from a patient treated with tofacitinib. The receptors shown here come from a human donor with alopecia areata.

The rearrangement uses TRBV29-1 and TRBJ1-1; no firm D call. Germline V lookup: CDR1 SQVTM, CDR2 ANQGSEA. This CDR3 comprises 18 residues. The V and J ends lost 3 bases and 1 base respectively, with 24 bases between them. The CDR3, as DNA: TGCAGCGTTGAGGGCCCCGAGAATCAGCGGCGATCGAACACTGAAGCTTTCTTT. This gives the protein CSVEGPENQRRSNTEAFF.

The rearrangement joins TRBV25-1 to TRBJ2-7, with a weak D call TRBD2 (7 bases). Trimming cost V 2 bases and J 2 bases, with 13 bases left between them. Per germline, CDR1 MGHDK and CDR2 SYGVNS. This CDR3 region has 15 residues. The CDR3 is CASSETGGLPYEQYF. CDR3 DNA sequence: TGTGCCAGCAGTGAAACCGGGGGGCTGCCCTACGAGCAGTACTTC.

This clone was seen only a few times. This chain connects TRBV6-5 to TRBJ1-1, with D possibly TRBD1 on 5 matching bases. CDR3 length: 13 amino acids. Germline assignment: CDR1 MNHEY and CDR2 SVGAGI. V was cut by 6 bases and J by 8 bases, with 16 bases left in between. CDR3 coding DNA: TGTGCCAGCAGGGTACTGCCCGACAGAGAAGCTTTCTTT. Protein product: CASRVLPDREAFF.

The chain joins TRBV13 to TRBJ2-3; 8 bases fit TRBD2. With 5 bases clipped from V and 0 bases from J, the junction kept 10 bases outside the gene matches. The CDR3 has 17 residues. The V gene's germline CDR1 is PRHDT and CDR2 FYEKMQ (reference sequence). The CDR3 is CASSHGAGATSTDTQYF. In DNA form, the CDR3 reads TGTGCCAGCAGCCACGGAGCGGGGGCGACTAGCACAGATACGCAGTATTTT.

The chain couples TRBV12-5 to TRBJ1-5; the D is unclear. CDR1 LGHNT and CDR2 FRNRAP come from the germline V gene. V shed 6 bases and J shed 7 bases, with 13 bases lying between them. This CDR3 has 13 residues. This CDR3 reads CASGYNSYQPQHF. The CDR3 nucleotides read TGTGCTAGTGGCTATAACAGTTACCAGCCCCAGCATTTT.

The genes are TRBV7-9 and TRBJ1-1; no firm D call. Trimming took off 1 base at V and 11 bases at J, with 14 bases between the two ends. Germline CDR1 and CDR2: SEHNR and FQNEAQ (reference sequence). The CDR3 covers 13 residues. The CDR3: CASSLGSGGSAFF. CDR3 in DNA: TGTGCCAGCAGCTTAGGTTCGGGTGGGTCTGCTTTCTTT.

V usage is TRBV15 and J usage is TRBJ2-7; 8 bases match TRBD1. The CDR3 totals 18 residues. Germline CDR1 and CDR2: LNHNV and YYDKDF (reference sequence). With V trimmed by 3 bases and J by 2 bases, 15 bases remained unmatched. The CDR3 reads CATSRGTNQGQGTYEQYF. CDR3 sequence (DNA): TGTGCCACCAGCAGGGGTACAAATCAAGGACAGGGCACCTACGAGCAGTACTTC.

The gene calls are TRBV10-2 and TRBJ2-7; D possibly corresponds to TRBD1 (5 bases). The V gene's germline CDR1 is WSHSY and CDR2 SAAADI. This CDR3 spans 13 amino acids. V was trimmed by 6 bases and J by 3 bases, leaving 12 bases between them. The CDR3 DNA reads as TGCGCCAGCAGCCCCTCAGGGAACTACGAGCAGTACTTC. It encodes CASSPSGNYEQYF.

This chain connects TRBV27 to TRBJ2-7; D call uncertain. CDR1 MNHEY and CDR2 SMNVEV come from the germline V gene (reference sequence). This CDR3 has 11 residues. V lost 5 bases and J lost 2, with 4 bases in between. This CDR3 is CASSNAYEQYF. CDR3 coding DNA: TGTGCCAGCAGTAACGCCTACGAGCAGTACTTC.